These 29 T cell receptor beta chains originate from one sample sequenced in a study of blood T cells in healthy people across ages. The use of a sample-barcoded 5' primer and a J-beta primer mix characterized a second PCR of roughly 6 to 11 cycles. From the 5' RACE reads, TCRdb called clonotypes with MiXCR, one entry per CDR3 protein. The sample holds approximately 800,000 distinct CDR3 sequences, 45% to 70% seen once. Sequenced input: blood. Receptors were obtained from a man aged 40-49 years in good health.

The chain has TRBV7-9 and TRBJ2-5; possibly TRBD1 for D (5 bases). Per germline, CDR1 SEHNR and CDR2 FQNEAQ (reference sequence). The CDR3 has 14 residues. Trimming pared 4 bases from V and 5 bases from J, leaving 14 bases between. In DNA form, the CDR3 reads TGTGCCAGCAGCTCCGCAGCAGGGTTGGAGACCCAGTACTTC. Translation gives CASSSAAGLETQYF.

This clonotype was seen once. A junction boundary mismatches the germline segment, possibly from a read error. The CDR3 DNA follows: TGCGCCAGCAGCTTGTTAGACAGCTCCGACGAGCAGTACTTC. Translated: CASSLLDSSDEQYF. The V call is TRBV5-1, the J call TRBJ2-7; D is possibly TRBD1 (5 bases). The CDR3 length is 14 residues. Germline V gives CDR1 SGHRS, CDR2 YFSETQ.

The gene calls are TRBV28 and TRBJ1-2; 7 bases align to TRBD1. The CDR3 is made up of 13 amino acids. Germline CDR1 MDHEN, CDR2 SYDVKM. Trimming took 8 bases from V and 4 from J; bases not matched to a gene: 7. In DNA, the CDR3 is TGTGCCAGCCGGGGCCAGGGGGTCTATGGCTACACCTTC. This gives the protein CASRGQGVYGYTF.

CDR3 nucleotide sequence: TGCGCCAGCAGCTGGGGGGACAGGGATACAGAGACCCAGTTCTTC. Translation gives CASSWGDRDTETQFF. The chain joins TRBV5-1 to TRBJ2-1; TRBD1 matches 9 bases. The germline gives CDR1 SGHRS, CDR2 YFSETQ. CDR3 length: 15 amino acids. V shed 3 bases, J shed 13 bases, and the junction held 14 bases outside the gene matches.

Remarks on this clonotype: This may be a read error: a much more frequent sequence differs by one nucleotide. The chain has TRBV9 and TRBJ2-3, with 8 positions matching TRBD2. The CDR3 extends over 16 amino acids. The germline CDR1 and CDR2 sequences are SGDLS and YYNGEE. The CDR3 DNA reads TGTGCCAGCGGCGTATCAGCGGGAGTTGGTACAGATACGCAGTATTTT. It codes for CASGVSAGVGTDTQYF.

V gene TRBV4-2 combines with J gene TRBJ1-2; D is possibly TRBD1 (5 bases). Trimming shortened V by 0 bases and J by 6 bases, and 14 bases separated the two germline ends. The CDR3 is 15 residues long. Germline CDR1 and CDR2: LGHNA and YNFKEQ. DNA of the CDR3: TGTGCCAGCAGCCAAGATCTCGTAGGGGCGGATGGCTACACCTTC. Amino acids: CASSQDLVGADGYTF.

This chain's CDR3 is CASTNAAGRETQYF. DNA for the CDR3: TGTGCCAGCACCAACGCAGCAGGGAGAGAGACCCAGTACTTC. The chain couples TRBV7-2 to TRBJ2-5, with D perhaps matching TRBD1 or TRBD2 (5 bases each). CDR3 size: 14 residues. Germline V CDR1 and CDR2: SGHTA, FQGNSA. Trimming pared 7 bases from V and 4 bases from J, leaving 16 bases between.

This clonotype was detected only a few times. CDR3: CSVVATVGTGFAGANVLTF. In nucleotides, the CDR3 is TGCAGCGTTGTAGCCACCGTGGGGACAGGGTTTGCTGGGGCCAACGTCCTGACTTTC. This sequence joins TRBV29-1 and TRBJ2-6; 9 nucleotides agree with TRBD1. Per the germline V gene, CDR1 is SQVTM and CDR2 is ANQGSEA. The CDR3 extends over 19 amino acids. V lost 4 bases to trimming and J lost 2 bases; unmatched junction nucleotides: 15.

The V and J genes are TRBV29-1 and TRBJ1-4, with 7 bases identical to TRBD1. V was pared by 4 bases and J by 6 bases, with 5 bases of the junction left unmatched. CDR1 is SQVTM and CDR2 is ANQGSEA in the germline V gene. The CDR3 sequence is 13 residues long. Here the CDR3 reads CSVVTGNDEKLFF. In DNA form, the CDR3 reads TGCAGCGTTGTGACAGGGAATGATGAAAAACTGTTTTTT.

V gene TRBV27 combines with J gene TRBJ2-1; possibly TRBD1 or TRBD2 for D (5 bases each). V lost 5 bases and J 0 bases, leaving 14 bases between the germline ends. The germline gives CDR1 MNHEY, CDR2 SMNVEV (reference sequence). The CDR3 sequence is 16 residues long. The CDR3 nucleotides are TGTGCCAGCAGTCCTTGGGACCGTACCTCCTACAATGAGCAGTTCTTC. Amino acid sequence: CASSPWDRTSYNEQFF.

The CDR3 reads CASSLKRGAQNTEAFF. The CDR3 coding sequence is TGTGCCAGCAGCTTGAAGCGGGGGGCACAGAACACTGAAGCTTTCTTT. The chain joins TRBV5-6 to TRBJ1-1; perhaps TRBD1 as D (6 bases). The CDR3 consists of 16 residues. The germline gives CDR1 SGHDT, CDR2 YYEEEE. Trimming pared 1 base from V and 1 base from J, leaving 14 bases between.

The rearrangement uses TRBV18 and TRBJ2-7; weak D call: TRBD1 (5 bases). V was trimmed by 6 bases and J by 0 bases, leaving 15 bases between them. CDR3 length equals 15 residues. Germline CDR1 is KGHSH and CDR2 is LQKENI. The CDR3 sequence: CASSQTVSASYEQYF. CDR3 bases: TGTGCCAGCTCCCAGACAGTTTCGGCCTCCTACGAGCAGTACTTC. The full variable domain, in which reference TRBV18 and TRBJ2-7 provide the parts outside the CDR3, is NAGVMQNPRHLVRRRGQEARLRCSPMKGHSHVYWYRQLPEEGLKFMVYLQKENIIDESGMPKERFSAEFPKEGPSILRIQQVVRGDSAAYFCASSQTVSASYEQYFGPGTRLTVT.

This sequence joins TRBV6-2 or TRBV6-3 and TRBJ1-1, with TRBD1 as a possible D gene (5 bases). The CDR3 loop spans 15 amino acids. Germline CDR1 reads MNHEY; CDR2 reads SVGEGT. V lost 5 bases to trimming and J lost 3 bases, with 16 bases between them. CDR3 sequence: CASSGTSLGYTEAFF. In DNA, the CDR3 is TGTGCCAGCAGTGGGACGTCCTTGGGGTACACTGAAGCTTTCTTT.

This chain connects TRBV6-4 to TRBJ2-3; 10 bases match TRBD1. CDR1 is MRHNA, CDR2 SNTAGT, per germline. V was clipped by 5 bases and J by 2 bases; unmatched bases: 4. The CDR3 covers 15 residues. The chain's CDR3 is CASSPGTGVTDTQYF. The CDR3, as DNA: TGTGCCAGCAGTCCCGGGACAGGGGTCACAGATACGCAGTATTTT.

CDR3 bases: TGTGCCAGCAGGGTAACCGGGACTAGCGGGTACAATGAGCAGTTCTTC. Encoded protein: CASRVTGTSGYNEQFF. The chain links TRBV2 to TRBJ2-1; 12 nucleotides match TRBD2. Trimming at V came to 6 bases and at J to 4 bases, leaving 7 bases not matched to a gene. Germline CDR1 reads SNHLY; CDR2 reads FYNNEI. The CDR3 runs 16 residues.

The chain employs TRBV7-9 and TRBJ1-1; 7 bases fit TRBD1. V shed 5 bases and J 4 bases; nucleotides not matched to a gene: 7. Germline loops: CDR1 SEHNR, CDR2 FQNEAQ (reference sequence). The CDR3 length is 14 residues. CDR3 DNA: TGTGCCAGCAGCGTCGACAGGGTGGTCACTGAAGCTTTCTTT. This sequence encodes CASSVDRVVTEAFF.

The V and J genes are TRBV6-1 and TRBJ1-2; weak D call: TRBD1 (5 bases). The CDR3 length is 12 residues. Germline V gene data show CDR1 as MNHNS and CDR2 as SASEGT. With 0 bases removed from V and 7 bases from J, the gap between germline ends came to 6 bases. Written as DNA, the CDR3 is TGTGCCAGCAGTGAAGCCCAGGGTGGCTACACCTTC. Translation: CASSEAQGGYTF.

This rearrangement joins TRBV29-1 to TRBJ2-7; D is uncertain. Per germline, CDR1 SQVTM and CDR2 ANQGSEA. V was shortened by 0 bases and J by 2 bases, with 11 bases between the two germline ends. The CDR3 has 14 amino acids. CDR3 amino acids: CSVEDRRGAYEQYF. CDR3 DNA: TGCAGCGTTGAAGATCGTCGCGGAGCCTACGAGCAGTACTTC.

The chain has TRBV4-3 and TRBJ2-7; 7 bases are shared with TRBD1. V gave up 0 bases and J gave up 1 base; unmatched junction bases: 3. Per the germline V gene, CDR1 is LGHNA and CDR2 is YSLEER. The CDR3 runs 15 residues. This CDR3 reads CASSQDSRGSYEQYF. CDR3 nucleotide sequence: TGCGCCAGCAGCCAAGATAGCAGGGGGTCCTACGAGCAGTACTTC.

The genes are TRBV5-6 and TRBJ2-7, with a possible D match to TRBD1 (5 bases). Trimming took 0 bases from V and 0 from J, leaving 7 bases between them. From germline, CDR1 is SGHDT and CDR2 YYEEEE. This CDR3 has 14 amino acids. The CDR3 nucleotides read TGTGCCAGCAGCTTGGAACAGGACTCCTACGAGCAGTACTTC. This translates into CASSLEQDSYEQYF. The entire variable domain, with the rest obtained from reference TRBV5-6 and TRBJ2-7, is as follows: DAGVTQSPTHLIKTRGQQVTLRCSPKSGHDTVSWYQQALGQGPQFIFQYYEEEERQRGNFPDRFSGHQFPNYSSELNVNALLLGDSALYLCASSLEQDSYEQYFGPGTRLTVT.

This clonotype was observed many times. The chain carries TRBV7-2 and TRBJ2-7; D perhaps matches TRBD1 (6 bases). Germline assignment: CDR1 SGHTA and CDR2 FQGNSA. The CDR3 extends over 15 amino acids. V dropped 1 base and J dropped 0 bases, with 10 bases sitting between them. CDR3 sequence: CASSLVGQSSYEQYF. The CDR3 DNA reads TGTGCCAGCAGCTTAGTTGGACAGAGCTCCTACGAGCAGTACTTC.

This chain's CDR3 is CASSVEAGASSDTQYF. Written as DNA, the CDR3 is TGTGCCAGCAGCGTCGAGGCGGGGGCTTCCTCAGATACGCAGTATTTT. V is TRBV9 and J is TRBJ2-3; D perhaps matches TRBD2 (7 bases). Trimming shortened V by 2 bases and J by 4 bases, and 17 bases separated the two germline ends. This CDR3 region has 16 residues. The germline V gene encodes CDR1 SGDLS and CDR2 YYNGEE.

The chain uses TRBV9 and TRBJ2-7; 8 bases line up with TRBD1. Germline values: CDR1 SGDLS, CDR2 YYNGEE. The CDR3 is made up of 15 amino acids. Unmatched junction bases numbered 10, after V lost 4 bases and J lost 4 bases. The CDR3 DNA reads TGTGCCAGCAGCATCGGACAGGGTAGTGTTTACGAGCAGTACTTC. The encoded protein is CASSIGQGSVYEQYF.

This clonotype was seen more than once but under ten times. The rearrangement joins TRBV9 to TRBJ1-2; 10 bases line up with TRBD1. V lost 0 bases and J lost 2; bases outside the gene matches: 7. Germline loops: CDR1 SGDLS, CDR2 YYNGEE. The CDR3 extends over 17 amino acids. Here the CDR3 reads CASSVVDRGIGNYGYTF. Here the CDR3 DNA reads TGTGCCAGCAGCGTAGTGGACAGGGGGATCGGGAACTATGGCTACACCTTC.

The chain recombines TRBV27 with TRBJ2-3; 8 nucleotides agree with TRBD2. From germline, CDR1 is MNHEY and CDR2 SMNVEV (reference sequence). The CDR3 is 20 residues long. V was clipped by 4 bases and J by 0 bases; unmatched bases: 18. CDR3 sequence: CASSSGRLASQGTSTDTQYF. CDR3 bases: TGTGCCAGCAGTTCGGGCCGACTAGCGTCGCAGGGTACTAGCACAGATACGCAGTATTTT.

The rearrangement uses TRBV28 and TRBJ2-7, with TRBD2 matching 10 bases. The CDR3 contains 16 residues. Germline V CDR1 and CDR2: MDHEN, SYDVKM. V trimming: 4 bases; J trimming: 2 bases; junction bases outside the gene matches: 8. This CDR3 is CASSSLLAGQTYEQYF. The CDR3 coding sequence is TGTGCCAGCAGTTCTTTACTAGCGGGACAAACCTACGAGCAGTACTTC.

Remarks on this clonotype: This CDR3 fails to terminate in the conserved phenylalanine or tryptophan, so it likely reflects a read error. The chain employs TRBV5-1 and TRBJ2-5; TRBD1 aligns across 7 bases. Germline CDR1 reads SGHRS; CDR2 reads YFSETQ. V dropped 9 bases and J dropped 0; count of bases not matched to a gene: 11. The CDR3 is 15 amino acids. This chain's CDR3 is CATRKGGPNQETQYL. The CDR3 bases are TGCGCCACCAGGAAAGGGGGCCCAAACCAAGAGACCCAGTACCTC.

V gene TRBV6-5 combines with J gene TRBJ2-3; D ambiguous. This CDR3 is built from 15 residues. CDR1 is MNHEY, CDR2 SVGAGI, per germline. The V end lost 2 bases, the J end lost 4 bases, and 13 bases lay between the germline ends. The chain's CDR3 is CASSYNPQAPDTQYF. CDR3 DNA: TGTGCCAGCAGTTACAACCCCCAGGCCCCAGATACGCAGTATTTT.

In this sample, this clonotype turned up once. The chain links TRBV28 to TRBJ1-1; 9 bases align to TRBD1. The CDR3 loop spans 16 amino acids. Germline V gene sequence: CDR1 MDHEN, CDR2 SYDVKM. Trimming at V came to 4 bases and at J to 4 bases, leaving 10 bases not matched to a gene. CDR3 sequence: CASSSPAGTGTTEAFF. The CDR3 DNA is TGTGCCAGCAGTTCCCCAGCCGGGACAGGGACCACTGAAGCTTTCTTT. The variable domain in full, with the rest retrieved from reference TRBV28 and TRBJ1-1, is DVKVTQSSRYLVKRTGEKVFLECVQDMDHENMFWYRQDPGLGLRLIYFSYDVKMKEKGDIPEGYSVSREKKERFSLILESASTNQTSMYLCASSSPAGTGTTEAFFGQGTRLTVV.